The 31 T cell receptor beta chains below were found in one sample sequenced in a study of cytomegalovirus exposure and HLA in healthy donors listed by TCRdb under 2017. Library creation used the immunoSEQ multiplex PCR assay. For the multiplex PCR, a mixture combining 60 forward primers for TCR Vbeta segments and 13 reverse primers for TCR Jbeta segments was used. TCRdb took this table from immuneACCESS and kept in-frame rearrangements with V and J called. Such tables lack part of the clones; where checked against another copy, unresolved V genes explain under half of the gap, and the rest is unexplained. This sample lists 110,000 to 150,000 clones; 72% were detected once. Of the sample, roughly 2% falls within the top ten clones. The sample was PBMCs. All receptors come from a man aged 40-50 years in good health and CMV-seronegative.

This clone has just a few counts. CDR3 DNA: TGCGCCAGCATGGACAACATGAACACTGAAGCTTTCTTT. This encodes CASMDNMNTEAFF. This sequence joins TRBV10-1 and TRBJ1-1; weak D call: TRBD1 (5 bases). CDR1 and CDR2 from the germline V gene are WNHNN and SYGVQD (reference sequence). The CDR3 covers 13 residues. Trimming removed 7 bases from V and 0 bases from J, with 9 bases in between.

In this sample, this clone turned up once. J is TRBJ1-2 and V is TRBV5-1; 7 bases are shared with TRBD1. J gave up 1 base and V 3 bases, and 6 bases lay outside the gene matches. Germline-derived CDR1 and CDR2 are SGHRS and YFSETQ. The CDR3 has 15 residues. The chain's CDR3 is CASSSGTEVNYGYTF. DNA of the CDR3: TGCGCCAGCAGCTCCGGGACAGAGGTTAACTATGGCTACACCTTC.

Here the CDR3 reads CSVRGGGNEQFF. DNA of the CDR3: TGCAGCGTTCGGGGCGGGGGCAATGAGCAGTTCTTC. The V call is TRBV29-1, the J call TRBJ2-1; TRBD2 matches 7 bases. After removal of 5 bases from V and 6 bases from J, the junction contained 4 bases not matched to a gene. This CDR3 has 12 amino acids. CDR1 is SQVTM, CDR2 ANQGSEA, per germline.

The chain combines TRBV9 with TRBJ2-2, with 11 nucleotides matching TRBD2. The CDR3 has 16 amino acids. Looked up from germline, CDR1 is SGDLS and CDR2 is YYNGEE. Trimming removed 3 bases from V and 3 bases from J; junction bases left unmatched: 4. The CDR3 DNA is TGTGCCAGCAGCGCTCGACTAGCGGGGTACACCGGGGAGCTGTTTTTT. Encoded protein: CASSARLAGYTGELFF.

This sequence joins TRBV6-5 and TRBJ1-2; a weak D match, TRBD1 (5 bases). The CDR3 extends over 14 amino acids. In germline, CDR1 is MNHEY, CDR2 SVGAGI. Trimming stripped 2 bases from V and 4 bases from J, with 11 bases between. As DNA, the CDR3 is TGTGCCAGCAGTTACGGCAGGGAGGGCTATGGCTACACCTTC. It encodes CASSYGREGYGYTF.

This chain joins TRBV13 and TRBJ2-1, with 9 bases matching TRBD2. This CDR3 is built from 14 residues. Losses at the gene ends were 8 bases for V and 8 bases for J; bases not matched to a gene: 10. Per the germline V gene, CDR1 is PRHDT and CDR2 is FYEKMQ (reference sequence). This CDR3 reads CASHSSGSRYEQFF. CDR3 DNA sequence: TGTGCCAGCCACAGTAGCGGGAGTCGGTATGAGCAGTTCTTC.

The chain combines TRBV4-1 with TRBJ2-5, with D unclear. Germline V lookup: CDR1 MGHRA, CDR2 YSYEKL. CDR3 size: 16 residues. The V and J ends lost 2 bases and 2 bases respectively, with 15 bases between them. CDR3 nucleotides: TGCGCCAGCAGCCAACTTTTAACAGCCCCTCAAGAGACCCAGTACTTC. Its protein is CASSQLLTAPQETQYF.

J is TRBJ2-5 and V is TRBV5-1; 10 bases agree with TRBD2. With V trimmed by 4 bases and J by 2 bases, 8 bases remained unmatched. The CDR3 runs to 16 residues. Germline V lookup: CDR1 SGHRS, CDR2 YFSETQ. For the CDR3, the DNA is TGCGCCAGCAGCCCTCTAGCGGGGGTTCAACAAGAGACCCAGTACTTC. Protein product: CASSPLAGVQQETQYF.

The chain has TRBV5-1 and TRBJ2-5; maybe TRBD1 (5 bases). TRBJ2-7 explains the end of the DNA better; the J call may be wrong. The V gene's germline CDR1 is SGHRS and CDR2 YFSETQ. This CDR3 spans 14 amino acids. The CDR3 here is CASSLTQGPYEQYF. In nucleotides, the CDR3 is TGCGCCAGCAGCTTGACCCAGGGCCCCTACGAGCAGTACTTC.

As DNA, the CDR3 is TGTGCCAGCTCACCCAGACAGGGGGGGTACAATGAGCAGTTCTTC. This gives the protein CASSPRQGGYNEQFF. The chain employs TRBV18 and TRBJ2-1; 9 nucleotides align to TRBD1. After removal of 3 bases from V and 4 bases from J, the junction contained 4 bases not matched to a gene. CDR3 length: 15 amino acids. The germline V gene encodes CDR1 KGHSH and CDR2 LQKENI.

The rearrangement joins TRBV6-6 to TRBJ2-7; D is ambiguous. Trimming took off 6 bases at V and 3 bases at J, with 9 bases between the two ends. Germline V gives CDR1 MNHNY, CDR2 SVGAGI (reference sequence). The CDR3 is 12 residues long. The DNA for the CDR3 is TGTGCCAGCAGCCAGATTTTCTACGAGCAGTACTTC. Its protein product is CASSQIFYEQYF.

V gene TRBV9 combines with J gene TRBJ1-3, with 8 bases matching TRBD1. Germline CDR1 and CDR2: SGDLS and YYNGEE. V dropped 4 bases and J dropped 2; count of bases not matched to a gene: 5. The CDR3 totals 15 residues. The CDR3 spells CASSTQGAPGNTIYF. CDR3 in DNA: TGTGCCAGCAGCACTCAGGGGGCACCTGGAAACACCATATATTTT.

Only a few counts were recorded for this clone. The chain uses TRBV15 and TRBJ2-1; D may be TRBD2 (5 bases). V was shortened by 0 bases and J by 3 bases, with 18 bases between the two germline ends. From germline, CDR1 is LNHNV and CDR2 YYDKDF (reference sequence). This CDR3 has 18 residues. CDR3 amino acids: CATSRDQFAHSGYNEQFF. The CDR3 nucleotides are TGTGCCACCAGCAGAGATCAATTTGCGCACAGCGGCTACAATGAGCAGTTCTTC.

The gene calls are TRBV7-2 and TRBJ2-3, with TRBD2 matching 15 bases. This CDR3 region has 16 residues. Germline V gives CDR1 SGHTA, CDR2 FQGNSA. Trimming took 5 bases from V and 4 from J; bases not matched to a gene: 4. The chain's CDR3 is CASSSGTSGRSDTQYF. Written as DNA, the CDR3 is TGTGCCAGCAGCAGCGGGACTAGCGGGAGGTCAGATACGCAGTATTTT.

As regards this clone: No DNA is shown, since the ends of the CDR3 on it are uncertain; the CDR3 is the one TCRdb lists. The chain joins TRBV12-2 to TRBJ2-1; TRBD2, the D gene given by the table, was not confirmed from the DNA. TRBV12-2 is described as a pseudogene. The CDR3 has 17 amino acids, counting both end residues. Here the CDR3 reads CASRLAVAGGSHNEQFF.

The rearrangement uses TRBV30 and TRBJ2-7, with 8 positions matching TRBD2. From germline, CDR1 is GTSNPN and CDR2 SVGIG (reference sequence). The CDR3 is made up of 13 amino acids. Trimming took 2 bases from V and 5 from J; bases not matched to a gene: 5. The CDR3 spells CAWSTGGVHEQYF. Written as DNA, the CDR3 is TGTGCCTGGAGTACCGGGGGGGTGCACGAGCAGTACTTC.

The genes are TRBV9 and TRBJ2-2; TRBD1 aligns across 9 bases. Trimming took 7 bases from V and 5 from J; bases not matched to a gene: 6. The CDR3 runs to 14 residues. Germline loops: CDR1 SGDLS, CDR2 YYNGEE. The CDR3 nucleotides read TGTGCCAGCTCCACAGGGGGCAGGACCGGGGAGCTGTTTTTT. It encodes CASSTGGRTGELFF.

J is TRBJ1-2 and V is TRBV6-5, with D hard to call. V lost 9 bases, J lost 0 bases, and 11 bases lay in between. Looked up from germline, CDR1 is MNHEY and CDR2 is SVGAGI. There are 13 residues in the CDR3. Here the CDR3 DNA reads TGTGCCAGTAACAGAGCGGCTAACTATGGCTACACCTTC. Protein sequence: CASNRAANYGYTF.

J is TRBJ1-5 and V is TRBV6-1; tentative D call: TRBD1 (6 bases). Per germline, CDR1 MNHNS and CDR2 SASEGT. The CDR3 sequence is 15 residues long. V gave up 7 bases and J gave up 4 bases, with 17 bases separating them. The CDR3 loop reads CASNQDSLPNQPQHF. CDR3 in DNA: TGTGCCAGCAATCAGGACAGTCTACCGAATCAGCCCCAGCATTTT.

This sequence joins TRBV28 and TRBJ2-3; 7 bases fit TRBD1. Trimming at V came to 6 bases and at J to 5 bases, leaving 8 bases not matched to a gene. CDR1 is MDHEN and CDR2 is SYDVKM in the germline V gene. The CDR3 loop spans 14 amino acids. Here the CDR3 DNA reads TGTGCCAGCAGAACTGATACAGGGGTAGATACGCAGTATTTT. Amino acids: CASRTDTGVDTQYF.

This chain uses TRBV9 with TRBJ1-3; unclear D gene. Germline V gene sequence: CDR1 SGDLS, CDR2 YYNGEE. V was cut by 3 bases and J by 0 bases, with 16 bases left in between. This CDR3 is 17 amino acids long. The CDR3 nucleotides read TGTGCCAGCAGCGGGAGAGGAGAGAGAAGCTCTGGAAACACCATATATTTT. The encoded protein is CASSGRGERSSGNTIYF.

This chain joins TRBV6-5 and TRBJ1-5; 10 bases agree with TRBD1. Looked up from germline, CDR1 is MNHEY and CDR2 is SVGAGI. V was pared by 7 bases and J by 4 bases, with 7 bases of the junction left unmatched. The CDR3 runs to 15 residues. The CDR3 spells CASKPGQGSNQPQHF. The CDR3 nucleotides are TGTGCCAGCAAGCCGGGACAGGGGAGTAATCAGCCCCAGCATTTT.

The chain links TRBV9 to TRBJ2-3; 8 bases map to TRBD2. The CDR3 has 15 residues. The germline gives CDR1 SGDLS, CDR2 YYNGEE. V lost 4 bases, J lost 1 base, and 5 bases stayed unmatched. As DNA, the CDR3 is TGTGCCAGCAGCTTGCGGGGGGCGGGCACAGATACGCAGTATTTT. Translation: CASSLRGAGTDTQYF.

The chain joins TRBV2 to TRBJ1-5; D not certain. The CDR3 is 15 amino acids. CDR1 and CDR2 (germline): SNHLY, FYNNEI. The germline V and J ends were trimmed by 3 bases and 3 bases, with 12 bases remaining between them. CDR3: CASSDRQAHNQPQHF. In DNA form, the CDR3 reads TGTGCCAGCAGTGACAGGCAGGCCCACAATCAGCCCCAGCATTTT.

V usage is TRBV6-5 and J usage is TRBJ1-1, with TRBD1 as a possible D gene (5 bases). The germline CDR1 and CDR2 sequences are MNHEY and SVGAGI. Trimming removed 1 base at V and 6 bases at J, with 12 bases between. The CDR3 is 14 residues long. In DNA, the CDR3 is TGTGCCAGCAGTTACTTAGGGAAAGGGGCTGAAGCTTTCTTT. Encoded protein: CASSYLGKGAEAFF.

The rearrangement joins TRBV7-9 to TRBJ1-4; 7 bases are a match to TRBD1. Germline lookup yields CDR1 SEHNR and CDR2 FQNEAQ (reference sequence). Germline trimming cut 5 bases from V and 6 bases from J; bases unmatched to any gene: 9. There are 15 residues in the CDR3. Here the CDR3 reads CASSAGLTGDEKLFF. CDR3 DNA: TGTGCCAGCAGCGCGGGACTTACAGGGGATGAAAAACTGTTTTTT. Full variable domain (outside the CDR3, taken from reference TRBV7-9 and TRBJ1-4): DTGVSQNPRHKITKRGQNVTFRCDPISEHNRLYWYRQTLGQGPEFLTYFQNEAQLEKSRLLSDRFSAERPKGSFSTLEIQRTEQGDSAMYLCASSAGLTGDEKLFFGSGTQLSVL.

The rearrangement uses TRBV18 and TRBJ2-1; 8 bases map to TRBD2. CDR3 length equals 17 residues. From germline, CDR1 is KGHSH and CDR2 LQKENI. The ends lost 3 bases at V and 2 bases at J; junction bases unmatched: 9. The CDR3 spells CASSPHYPGGAYNEQFF. The CDR3 DNA follows: TGTGCCAGCTCACCCCATTACCCGGGAGGGGCCTACAATGAGCAGTTCTTC.

This chain connects TRBV6-1 to TRBJ1-6, with D possibly matching TRBD1 (5 bases). The V gene's germline CDR1 is MNHNS and CDR2 SASEGT. CDR3 length: 15 residues. Between the trimmed V and J ends, which lost 7 bases and 1 base, there was a span of 11 bases. The CDR3 DNA is TGTGCCAGCATTGTAGACAGATCCTATAATTCACCCCTCCACTTT. It codes for CASIVDRSYNSPLHF.

The CDR3 region is CASSSEQAASYEQYF. The CDR3 region has the DNA TGTGCCAGCAGCTCGGAACAGGCCGCCTCCTACGAGCAGTACTTC. V gene TRBV7-2 combines with J gene TRBJ2-7; D may be TRBD1 (5 bases). The CDR3 runs to 15 residues. V was clipped by 4 bases and J by 0 bases, with 13 bases between them. In germline, CDR1 is SGHTA, CDR2 FQGNSA.

This clone was counted a single time. This chain connects TRBV9 to TRBJ2-2, with TRBD2 matching 7 bases. In germline, CDR1 is SGDLS, CDR2 YYNGEE. V gave up 0 bases and J gave up 4 bases; unmatched junction bases: 6. This CDR3 is built from 16 residues. CDR3 sequence reads: CASSVDPGGGTGELFF. As DNA, the CDR3 is TGTGCCAGCAGCGTAGACCCGGGGGGAGGCACCGGGGAGCTGTTTTTT.

This clone has only a few counts. Other DNA variants within this sample encode the same CDR3. This chain links TRBV5-8 with TRBJ1-5; D might be TRBD1 (5 bases). The CDR3 is 13 amino acids. Germline V gives CDR1 SGHTS, CDR2 YDEGEE. V gave up 1 base and J gave up 4 bases, with 6 bases separating them. The CDR3 loop reads CASSLRGNQPQHF. As DNA, the CDR3 is TGTGCCAGCAGCTTGCGGGGGAATCAGCCCCAGCATTTT. The whole variable domain, filled in from reference TRBV5-8 and TRBJ1-5, reads EAGVTQSPTHLIKTRGQQATLRCSPISGHTSVYWYQQALGLGLQFLLWYDEGEERNRGNFPPRFSGRQFPNYSSELNVNALELEDSALYLCASSLRGNQPQHFGDGTRLSIL.